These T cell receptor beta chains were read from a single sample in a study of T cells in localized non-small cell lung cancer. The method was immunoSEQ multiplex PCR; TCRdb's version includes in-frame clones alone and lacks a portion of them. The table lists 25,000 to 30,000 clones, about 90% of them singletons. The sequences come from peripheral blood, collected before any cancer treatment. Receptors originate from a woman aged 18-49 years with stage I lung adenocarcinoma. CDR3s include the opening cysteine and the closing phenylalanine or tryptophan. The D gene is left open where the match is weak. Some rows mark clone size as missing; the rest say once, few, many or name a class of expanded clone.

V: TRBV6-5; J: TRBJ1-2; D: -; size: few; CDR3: CASSQRGYGYTF; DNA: TGTGCCAGCAGTCAAAGGGGGTACGGCTACACCTTC
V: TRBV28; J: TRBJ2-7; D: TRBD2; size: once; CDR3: CASSLGLAGISYEQYF; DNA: TGTGCCAGCAGTTTAGGCCTAGCGGGTATCTCCTACGAGCAGTACTTC
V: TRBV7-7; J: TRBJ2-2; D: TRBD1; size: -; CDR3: CASSSRKRDRTNTGELFF; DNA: TGTGCTAGCAGCTCCCGGAAGAGGGACAGGACGAACACCGGGGAGCTGTTTTTT
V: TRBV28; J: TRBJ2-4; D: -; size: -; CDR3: CASSLNQWGIQYF; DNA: TGTGCCAGCAGTTTAAACCAATGGGGCATTCAGTACTTC
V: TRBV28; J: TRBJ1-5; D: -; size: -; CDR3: CASSSLYSNQPQHF; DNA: TGTGCCAGCAGCTCCTTATATAGCAATCAGCCCCAGCATTTT
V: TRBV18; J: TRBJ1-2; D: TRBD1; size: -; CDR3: CASSPGDRGNGYTF; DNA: TGTGCCAGCTCACCGGGGGACAGGGGAAATGGCTACACCTTC
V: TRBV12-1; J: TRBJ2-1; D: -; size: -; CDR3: CASSFASGSSYNEQFF; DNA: -
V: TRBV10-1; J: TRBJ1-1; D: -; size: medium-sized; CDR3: CASSRRENTEAFF; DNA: TGCGCCAGCAGCAGACGTGAGAACACTGAAGCTTTCTTT
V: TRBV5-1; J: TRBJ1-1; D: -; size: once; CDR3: CASSLGTRNTEAFF; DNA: TGCGCCAGCAGCTTGGGTACGAGGAACACTGAAGCTTTCTTT
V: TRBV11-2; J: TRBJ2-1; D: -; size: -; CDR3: CASSLVQGTSEQFF; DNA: TGTGCCAGCAGCTTAGTCCAGGGCACTAGCGAGCAGTTCTTC
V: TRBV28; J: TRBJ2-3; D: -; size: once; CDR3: CASNTLVRSTDTQYF; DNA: TGTGCCAGCAACACACTAGTTCGGAGCACAGATACGCAGTATTTT